This T cell receptor beta chain was recorded in a study of blood T cells in healthy people across ages. Then a second PCR, running about 6 to 11 cycles, was carried out with a sample-barcoded 5' primer and a J-beta primer mix. Unique molecular identifiers of 12 random nucleotides labeled each cDNA. TCRdb reprocessed the 5' RACE reads with MiXCR, giving one entry per CDR3 protein. The sample lists some 880,000 distinct CDR3 sequences; under 40% were seen once. This clonotype was picked up one time. Peripheral blood was drawn, around 9.4 milliliters per donor. The TCR comes from a man between 18 and 29 years old in good health. The material sequenced was blood.

The CDR3: CASSQGQGARSNEQYF. For the CDR3, the DNA is TGCGCCAGCAGCCAAGGGCAGGGGGCCAGGTCCAACGAGCAGTACTTC. The V and J genes are TRBV4-3 and TRBJ2-7; 8 positions match TRBD1. The CDR3 loop spans 16 amino acids. The V and J ends lost 1 base and 5 bases, in that order; junction bases with no gene match: 10. Germline CDR1 is LGHNA and CDR2 is YSLEER.